This T cell receptor (beta chain) originates from a study of cytomegalovirus exposure and HLA in healthy donors. The CDR3 runs to 14 residues. The ends were cut back, 2 bases at V and 3 bases at J, with 8 bases in the middle. Germline CDR1 SGHTA, CDR2 FQGNSA. Primers for the PCR totalled 60 Vbeta and 13 Jbeta. TCRdb's table, derived via immunoSEQ multiplex PCR, lists solely in-frame clones and lacks some. Counted here are 100,000 to 120,000 clones, about 12% occurring once; the ten biggest clones make up roughly 15%. Source material: PBMCs. The chain carries TRBV7-2 and TRBJ1-5, with D possibly matching TRBD1 (6 bases). This clonotype was obtained from a man in his forties in good health and CMV-seropositive. CDR3 residues: CASSLQGNNQPQHF. The CDR3 bases are TGTGCCAGCAGCTTACAGGGGAACAATCAGCCCCAGCATTTT.